The 25 T cell receptor beta chains in this list originate from one sample, sequenced in a study of blood T cells in healthy people across ages. Sample-barcoded 5' priming and a J-beta primer mix drove a second PCR of about 6 to 12 cycles. TCRdb used MiXCR to reprocess the 5' RACE reads, holding one entry per CDR3 protein. This sample has fewer than 1,000,000 distinct CDR3 sequences, with roughly 44% found just once. The sequenced material came from blood. These receptors all come from a man aged 55 to 70 in good health.

The chain combines TRBV6-2 or TRBV6-3 with TRBJ2-3; TRBD1 matches at 8 bases. The CDR3 length is 16 residues. The trim removed 2 bases at V and 3 bases at J, leaving 7 bases unmatched. The germline CDR1 and CDR2 sequences are MNHEY and SVGEGT. The CDR3 DNA is TGTGCCAGCAGTTACGACAGGGGAGTTTGGACAGATACGCAGTATTTT. The encoded protein is CASSYDRGVWTDTQYF.

V and J are TRBV20-1 and TRBJ2-7; 9 bases align to TRBD1. Germline V lookup: CDR1 DFQATT, CDR2 SNEGSKA (reference sequence). Trimming cost V 0 bases and J 6 bases; bases outside gene matches: 9. The CDR3 is made up of 15 amino acids. The chain's CDR3 is CSARDSDRGMGEQYF. The CDR3, as DNA: TGCAGTGCTAGAGATAGCGACAGGGGGATGGGCGAGCAGTACTTC.

This clonotype turned up a few times. The chain uses TRBV6-9 and TRBJ1-2; D unclear. CDR3 length: 12 amino acids. The ends were cut back, 4 bases at V and 5 bases at J, with 8 bases in the middle. Germline CDR1 MNHGY, CDR2 SVAAGI. The CDR3 here is CASSSSLYGYTF. DNA of the CDR3: TGTGCCAGCAGTTCTTCTCTTTATGGCTACACCTTC.

V and J are TRBV9 and TRBJ2-3; 13 nucleotides agree with TRBD2. Germline CDR1 reads SGDLS; CDR2 reads YYNGEE. Trimming removed 4 bases from V and 0 bases from J; junction bases left unmatched: 5. The CDR3 length is 17 residues. The CDR3 is CASSTGTSGVSTDTQYF. The CDR3 DNA sequence: TGTGCCAGCAGCACTGGGACTAGCGGGGTGAGCACAGATACGCAGTATTTT.

V usage is TRBV5-1 and J usage is TRBJ1-2; 12 nucleotides match TRBD1. CDR3 size: 15 residues. V lost 3 bases and J lost 6; bases outside the gene matches: 6. Germline V gives CDR1 SGHRS, CDR2 YFSETQ. The CDR3 region is CASSSYGTGGDGYTF. The CDR3, as DNA: TGCGCCAGCAGCTCCTACGGGACAGGGGGCGATGGCTACACCTTC.

The rearrangement joins TRBV20-1 to TRBJ2-5; TRBD1 matches 8 bases. The J call may be faulty, since TRBJ2-7 better matches the DNA end. The CDR3 has 14 residues. Per the germline V gene, CDR1 is DFQATT and CDR2 is SNEGSKA (reference sequence). The CDR3 region is CSACRAGGLSEQYF. CDR3 DNA sequence: TGCAGTGCTTGTCGCGCAGGGGGCCTTAGCGAGCAGTACTTC.

This chain uses TRBV20-1 with TRBJ2-7; D possibly corresponds to TRBD2 (5 bases). TRBJ2-5 explains the end of the DNA better; the J call may be wrong. The germline CDR1 and CDR2 sequences are DFQATT and SNEGSKA (reference sequence). This CDR3 region has 13 residues. The CDR3 loop reads CSARTGIVQTQYF. The DNA for the CDR3 is TGCAGTGCGAGAACGGGGATCGTACAGACCCAGTACTTC.

This chain uses TRBV6-2 or TRBV6-3 with TRBJ2-3, with TRBD1 identical over 9 bases. The CDR3 runs to 16 residues. The germline V gene encodes CDR1 MNHEY and CDR2 SVGEGT. The trim removed 6 bases at V and 2 bases at J, leaving 9 bases unmatched. CDR3 loop: CASSGQGLPNTDTQYF. As DNA, the CDR3 is TGTGCCAGCAGCGGACAGGGGTTACCTAACACAGATACGCAGTATTTT.

J is TRBJ1-1 and V is TRBV30, with D possibly matching TRBD1 (5 bases). Germline V gene data show CDR1 as GTSNPN and CDR2 as SVGIG (reference sequence). This CDR3 contains 13 residues. Trimming removed 7 bases at V and 4 bases at J, with 16 bases between. CDR3 in amino acids: CASRPLGRTEAFF. The CDR3, as DNA: TGTGCCTCCCGTCCGTTGGGGCGCACTGAAGCTTTCTTT.

V and J are TRBV9 and TRBJ2-7; perhaps TRBD1 as D (6 bases). The CDR3 contains 13 residues. The V end was cut by 3 bases, the J end by 2 bases, with 9 bases between. Looked up from germline, CDR1 is SGDLS and CDR2 is YYNGEE. CDR3 nucleotide sequence: TGTGCCAGCAGCGGGGACAAGACCTACGAGCAGTACTTC. Residues: CASSGDKTYEQYF.

This clonotype has only a few counts. This rearrangement joins TRBV5-6 to TRBJ2-7, with TRBD2 as a possible D gene (5 bases). The CDR3 consists of 12 residues. CDR1 is SGHDT and CDR2 is YYEEEE in the germline V gene. V lost 7 bases, J lost 0 bases, and 8 bases lay in between. CDR3 loop: CASGLSSYEQYF. The DNA for the CDR3 is TGTGCCAGCGGACTGAGCTCCTACGAGCAGTACTTC. The full variable domain, its missing parts supplied by reference TRBV5-6 and TRBJ2-7, is DAGVTQSPTHLIKTRGQQVTLRCSPKSGHDTVSWYQQALGQGPQFIFQYYEEEERQRGNFPDRFSGHQFPNYSSELNVNALLLGDSALYLCASGLSSYEQYFGPGTRLTVT.

The V call is TRBV6-6, the J call TRBJ2-5, with D uncertain. The CDR3 is made up of 14 amino acids. The ends were cut back, 6 bases at V and 2 bases at J, with 13 bases in the middle. Germline assignment: CDR1 MNHNY and CDR2 SVGAGI (reference sequence). The CDR3 region is CASRPYDNQETQYF. CDR3 sequence (DNA): TGTGCCAGCAGGCCCTACGACAATCAAGAGACCCAGTACTTC.

V is TRBV3-1 and J is TRBJ1-1; D perhaps matches TRBD1 (5 bases). The V gene's germline CDR1 is LGHDT and CDR2 YNNKEL (reference sequence). V was trimmed by 6 bases and J by 1 base, leaving 12 bases between them. CDR3 length equals 14 residues. CDR3 in amino acids: CASRPGGANTEAFF. The CDR3 coding sequence is TGTGCCAGCAGGCCCGGAGGGGCGAACACTGAAGCTTTCTTT.

Ten or more counts support this clonotype. The chain carries TRBV5-6 and TRBJ2-1, with D unresolved. The CDR3 sequence is 11 residues long. V was shortened by 2 bases and J by 8 bases, with 5 bases between the two germline ends. Germline V gives CDR1 SGHDT, CDR2 YYEEEE. The CDR3: CASSLAYEQFF. CDR3 nucleotides: TGTGCCAGCAGCTTAGCGTATGAGCAGTTCTTC.

This clonotype showed up just a few times. The junction departs from germline at one end; a sequencing error may be responsible. In DNA form, the CDR3 reads TGTGCCAGCACACAACAGGGCCGTTTAGGTGGCTGCACCTTC. Translation gives CASTQQGRLGGCTF. The gene calls are TRBV28 and TRBJ1-2; the D gene is possibly TRBD1 (6 bases). This CDR3 region has 14 residues. Germline-derived CDR1 and CDR2 are MDHEN and SYDVKM.

The CDR3 DNA follows: TGTGCCAGCCAGCGGAGGGAGGGGGCGGACGGCTACACCTTC. It translates to CASQRREGADGYTF. This rearrangement joins TRBV3-1 to TRBJ1-2; TRBD1 matches 7 bases. This CDR3 spans 14 amino acids. V dropped 8 bases and J dropped 8; count of bases not matched to a gene: 14. CDR1 is LGHDT, CDR2 YNNKEL, per germline (reference sequence).

The chain is built from TRBV25-1 and TRBJ2-5; D gene uncertain. The J call may not be correct, given that the DNA end is closer to TRBJ2-7. The CDR3 runs 12 residues. Germline lookup yields CDR1 MGHDK and CDR2 SYGVNS. The CDR3 bases are TGTGCCAGCAGTGAATGGGGCTACGAGCAGTACTTC. Translating it yields CASSEWGYEQYF.

The CDR3 nucleotides read TGCGCCAGCAGCTTGACAGGGGTGGGCAATGAGCAGTTCTTC. Translated: CASSLTGVGNEQFF. The V gene is TRBV5-1, the J gene TRBJ2-1; the match to TRBD1 covers 7 bases. This CDR3 comprises 14 residues. Germline CDR1 and CDR2: SGHRS and YFSETQ. With V trimmed by 1 base and J by 6 bases, 4 bases remained unmatched.

This clonotype was observed a few times. CDR3 nucleotides: TGCGCCAGCAGCTTGGAACAGGGTAATTCACCCCTCCACTTT. It codes for CASSLEQGNSPLHF. This chain uses TRBV5-1 with TRBJ1-6, with D possibly TRBD1 on 6 matching bases. Germline CDR1 is SGHRS and CDR2 is YFSETQ. This CDR3 is 14 amino acids long. V dropped 0 bases and J dropped 6 bases, with 7 bases sitting between them.

V and J are TRBV4-3 and TRBJ2-3, with D tentatively TRBD2 (6 bases). The CDR3 has 15 residues. CDR1 is LGHNA, CDR2 YSLEER, per germline. The V gene lost 0 bases and the J gene lost 3 bases, with 10 bases spanning the gap. The CDR3 bases are TGCGCCAGCAGCCAAGAGGGGACTGGGACAGATACGCAGTATTTT. The encoded protein is CASSQEGTGTDTQYF.

The rearrangement links TRBV5-1 to TRBJ2-1, with 10 bases that match TRBD1. The junction had 4 bases not matched to a gene; V was cut back by 6 bases and J by 4 bases. The CDR3 spans 14 residues. Germline V gene data show CDR1 as SGHRS and CDR2 as YFSETQ. This CDR3 reads CASTRTGGYNEQFF. The CDR3 bases are TGCGCCAGCACTCGGACAGGGGGGTACAATGAGCAGTTCTTC.

This clonotype was recorded at least ten times. The CDR3 is CASSHQPGQGNPYEQYF. The DNA of the CDR3 is TGCGCCAGCAGCCACCAGCCGGGACAGGGAAACCCCTACGAGCAGTACTTC. This rearrangement joins TRBV4-1 to TRBJ2-7; 9 bases are a match to TRBD1. The CDR3 contains 17 residues. The J segment lost 2 bases and the V segment lost 3 bases, leaving 11 bases of the junction unmatched. In germline, CDR1 is MGHRA, CDR2 YSYEKL.

The table lists this clonotype with a count of one. The chain employs TRBV15 and TRBJ1-2; a possible D gene is TRBD1 (5 bases). Germline loops: CDR1 LNHNV, CDR2 YYDKDF (reference sequence). Trimming took off 8 bases at V and 4 bases at J, with 20 bases between the two ends. The CDR3 is made up of 15 amino acids. The CDR3 bases are TGTGCCACCTGTAAAAGGGACCGCCGCTCCTATGGCTACACCTTC. Amino acids: CATCKRDRRSYGYTF.

The chain combines TRBV6-2 or TRBV6-3 with TRBJ1-2; D gene unclear. Germline V gene sequence: CDR1 MNHEY, CDR2 SVGEGT. Trimming left V 9 bases short and J 0 bases short, with 17 bases between. The CDR3 runs to 15 residues. The CDR3 bases are TGTGCCAGTAGTCGCCGAGGCGGAACTAACTATGGCTACACCTTC. Its translation: CASSRRGGTNYGYTF.

The sample holds a few counts of this clonotype. The rearrangement uses TRBV9 and TRBJ2-7; D perhaps matches TRBD1 (6 bases). Trimming left V 2 bases short and J 2 bases short, with 11 bases between. The CDR3 is made up of 14 amino acids. Germline V gives CDR1 SGDLS, CDR2 YYNGEE. The CDR3 nucleotides read TGTGCCAGCAGCGTCGCAGGGGTGGCCTACGAGCAGTACTTC. This codes for CASSVAGVAYEQYF.